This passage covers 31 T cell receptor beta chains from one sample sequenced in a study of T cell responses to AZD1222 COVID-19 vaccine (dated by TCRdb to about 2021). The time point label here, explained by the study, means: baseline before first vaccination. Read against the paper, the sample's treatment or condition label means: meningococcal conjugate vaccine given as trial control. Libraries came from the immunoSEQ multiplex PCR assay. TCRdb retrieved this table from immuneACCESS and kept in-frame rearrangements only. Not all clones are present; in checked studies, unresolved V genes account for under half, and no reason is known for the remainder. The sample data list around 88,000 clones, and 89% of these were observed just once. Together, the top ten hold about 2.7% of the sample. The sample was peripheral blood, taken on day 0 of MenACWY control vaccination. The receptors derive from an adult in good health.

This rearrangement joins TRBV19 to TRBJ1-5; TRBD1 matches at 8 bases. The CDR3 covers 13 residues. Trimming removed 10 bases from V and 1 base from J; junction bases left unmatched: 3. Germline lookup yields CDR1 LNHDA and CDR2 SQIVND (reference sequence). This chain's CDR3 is CATGQGSNQPQHF. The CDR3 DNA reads TGTGCCACTGGACAGGGCAGCAATCAGCCCCAGCATTTT.

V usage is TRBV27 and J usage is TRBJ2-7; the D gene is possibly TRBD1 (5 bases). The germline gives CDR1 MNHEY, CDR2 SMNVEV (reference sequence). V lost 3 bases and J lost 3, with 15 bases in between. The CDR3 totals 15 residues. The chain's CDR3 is CASSFGTGLGYEQYF. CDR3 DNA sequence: TGTGCCAGCAGTTTTGGCACAGGTCTGGGCTACGAGCAGTACTTC.

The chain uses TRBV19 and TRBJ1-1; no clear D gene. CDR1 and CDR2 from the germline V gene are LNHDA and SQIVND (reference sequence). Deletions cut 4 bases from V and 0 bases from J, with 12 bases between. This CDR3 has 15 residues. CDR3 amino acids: CASSKAASMNTEAFF. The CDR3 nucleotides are TGTGCCAGTAGTAAGGCAGCTAGCATGAACACTGAAGCTTTCTTT.

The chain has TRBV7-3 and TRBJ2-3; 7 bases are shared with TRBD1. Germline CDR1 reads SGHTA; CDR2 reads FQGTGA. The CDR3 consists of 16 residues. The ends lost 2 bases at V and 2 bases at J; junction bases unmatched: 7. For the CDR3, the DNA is TGTGCCAGCAGCTTAGGAAGGGGGCTAGACACAGATACGCAGTATTTT. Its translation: CASSLGRGLDTDTQYF.

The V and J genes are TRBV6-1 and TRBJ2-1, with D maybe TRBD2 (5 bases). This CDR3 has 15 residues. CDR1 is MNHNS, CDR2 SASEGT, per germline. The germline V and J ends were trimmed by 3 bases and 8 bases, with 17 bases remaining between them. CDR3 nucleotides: TGTGCCAGCAGTGATGTGCCGGGGAAAGTCTATGAGCAGTTCTTC. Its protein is CASSDVPGKVYEQFF.

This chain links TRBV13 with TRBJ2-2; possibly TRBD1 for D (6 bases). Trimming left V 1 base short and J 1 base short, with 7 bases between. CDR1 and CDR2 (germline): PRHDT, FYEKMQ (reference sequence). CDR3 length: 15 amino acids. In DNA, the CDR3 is TGTGCCAGCAGCTTAGTACAGGGGAACACCGGGGAGCTGTTTTTT. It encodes CASSLVQGNTGELFF.

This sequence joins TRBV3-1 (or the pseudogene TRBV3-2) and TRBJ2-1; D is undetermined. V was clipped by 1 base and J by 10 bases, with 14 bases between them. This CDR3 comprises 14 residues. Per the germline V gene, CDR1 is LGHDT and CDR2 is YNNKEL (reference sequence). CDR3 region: CASSQVLIGWEQFF. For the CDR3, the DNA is TGTGCCAGCAGCCAAGTTCTAATCGGGTGGGAGCAGTTCTTC.

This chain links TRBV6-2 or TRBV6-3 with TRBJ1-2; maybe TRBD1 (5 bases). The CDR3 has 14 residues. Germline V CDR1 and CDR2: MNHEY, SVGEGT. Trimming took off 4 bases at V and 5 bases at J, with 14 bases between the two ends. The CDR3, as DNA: TGTGCCAGCAGTTTTGACGGAGGGGTTTATGGCTACACCTTC. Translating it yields CASSFDGGVYGYTF.

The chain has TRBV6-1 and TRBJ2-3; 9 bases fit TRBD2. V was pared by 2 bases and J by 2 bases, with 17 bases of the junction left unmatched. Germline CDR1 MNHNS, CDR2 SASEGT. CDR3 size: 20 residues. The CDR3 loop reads CASSENLPRISGGLTDTQYF. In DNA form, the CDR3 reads TGTGCCAGCAGTGAAAACCTACCAAGGATCAGCGGGGGGCTCACAGATACGCAGTATTTT.

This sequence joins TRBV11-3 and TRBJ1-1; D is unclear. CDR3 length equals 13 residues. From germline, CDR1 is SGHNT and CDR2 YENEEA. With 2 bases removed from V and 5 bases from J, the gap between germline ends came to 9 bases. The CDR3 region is CASSLLPGTEAFF. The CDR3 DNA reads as TGTGCCAGCAGCTTACTCCCTGGGACTGAAGCTTTCTTT.

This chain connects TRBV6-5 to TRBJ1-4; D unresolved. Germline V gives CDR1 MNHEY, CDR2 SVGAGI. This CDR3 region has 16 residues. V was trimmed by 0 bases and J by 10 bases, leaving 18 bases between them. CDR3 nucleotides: TGTGCCAGCAGTTACTCACTTTCCCCGGGAGGTGGAAAACTGTTTTTT. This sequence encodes CASSYSLSPGGGKLFF.

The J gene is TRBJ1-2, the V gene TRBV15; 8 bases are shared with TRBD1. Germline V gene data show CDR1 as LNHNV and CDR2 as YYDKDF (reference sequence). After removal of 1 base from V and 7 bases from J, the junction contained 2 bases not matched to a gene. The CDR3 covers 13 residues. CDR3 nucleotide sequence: TGTGCCACCAGCAGAGGACAGGGGACTGGCTACACCTTC. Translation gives CATSRGQGTGYTF.

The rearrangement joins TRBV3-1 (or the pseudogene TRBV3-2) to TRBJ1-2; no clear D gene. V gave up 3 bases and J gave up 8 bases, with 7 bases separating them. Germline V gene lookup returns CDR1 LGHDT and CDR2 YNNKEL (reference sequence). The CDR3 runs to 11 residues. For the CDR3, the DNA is TGTGCCAGCAGCCATCCTGGAGGCTACACCTTC. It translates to CASSHPGGYTF.

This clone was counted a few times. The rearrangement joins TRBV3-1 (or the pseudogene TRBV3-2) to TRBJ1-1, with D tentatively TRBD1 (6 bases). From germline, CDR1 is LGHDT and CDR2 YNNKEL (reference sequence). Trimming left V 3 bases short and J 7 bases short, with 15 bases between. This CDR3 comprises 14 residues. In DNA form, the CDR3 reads TGTGCCAGCAGCCATTGGGGGGCGGCGAGTGAAGCTTTCTTT. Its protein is CASSHWGAASEAFF.

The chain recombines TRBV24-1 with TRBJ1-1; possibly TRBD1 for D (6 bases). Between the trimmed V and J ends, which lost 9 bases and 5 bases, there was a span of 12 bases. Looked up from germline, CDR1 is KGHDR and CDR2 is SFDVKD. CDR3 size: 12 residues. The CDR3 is CATQTGGTEAFF. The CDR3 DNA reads TGTGCCACCCAGACAGGAGGAACTGAAGCTTTCTTT.

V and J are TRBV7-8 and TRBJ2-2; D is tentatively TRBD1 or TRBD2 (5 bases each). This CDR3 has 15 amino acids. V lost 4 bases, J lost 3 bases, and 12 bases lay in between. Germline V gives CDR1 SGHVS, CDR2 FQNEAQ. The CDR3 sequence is CASSWGRLDTGELFF. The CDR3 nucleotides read TGTGCCAGCAGCTGGGGACGGCTAGACACCGGGGAGCTGTTTTTT.

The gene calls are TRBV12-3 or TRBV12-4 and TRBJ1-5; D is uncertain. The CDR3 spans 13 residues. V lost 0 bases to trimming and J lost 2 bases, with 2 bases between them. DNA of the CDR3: TGTGCCAGCAGTTTAGCGGGCAATCAGCCCCAGCATTTT. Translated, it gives CASSLAGNQPQHF.

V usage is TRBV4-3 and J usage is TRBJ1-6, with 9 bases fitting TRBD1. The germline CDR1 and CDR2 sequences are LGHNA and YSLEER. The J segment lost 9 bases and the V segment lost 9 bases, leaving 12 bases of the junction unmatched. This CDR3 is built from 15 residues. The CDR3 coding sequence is TGCGCCAGTCGTCGGGACAGGGAAAGAGGTTCACCCCTCCACTTT. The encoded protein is CASRRDRERGSPLHF.

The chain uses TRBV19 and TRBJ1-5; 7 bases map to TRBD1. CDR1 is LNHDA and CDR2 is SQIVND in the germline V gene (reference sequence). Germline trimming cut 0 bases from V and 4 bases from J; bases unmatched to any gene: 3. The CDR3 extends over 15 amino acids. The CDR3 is CASSIETGRNQPQHF. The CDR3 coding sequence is TGTGCCAGTAGTATAGAGACAGGGAGGAATCAGCCCCAGCATTTT.

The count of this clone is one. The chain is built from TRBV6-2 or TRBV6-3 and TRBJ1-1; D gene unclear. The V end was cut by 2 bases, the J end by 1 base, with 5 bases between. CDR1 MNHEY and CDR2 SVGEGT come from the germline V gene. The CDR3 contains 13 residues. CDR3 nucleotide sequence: TGTGCCAGCAGTTACAGGCCGAACACTGAAGCTTTCTTT. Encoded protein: CASSYRPNTEAFF.

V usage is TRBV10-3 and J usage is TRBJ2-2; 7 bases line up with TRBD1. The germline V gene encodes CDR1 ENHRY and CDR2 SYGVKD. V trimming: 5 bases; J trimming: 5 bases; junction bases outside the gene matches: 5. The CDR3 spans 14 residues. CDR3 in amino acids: CAISKGARTGELFF. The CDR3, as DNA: TGTGCCATCAGTAAGGGGGCGCGGACCGGGGAGCTGTTTTTT.

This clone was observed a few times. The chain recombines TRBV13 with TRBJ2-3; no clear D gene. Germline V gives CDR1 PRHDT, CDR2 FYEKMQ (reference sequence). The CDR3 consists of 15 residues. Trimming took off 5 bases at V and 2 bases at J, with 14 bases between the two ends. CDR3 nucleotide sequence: TGTGCCAGCAGCCCTTCTCCGAGGCCCACAGATACGCAGTATTTT. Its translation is CASSPSPRPTDTQYF.

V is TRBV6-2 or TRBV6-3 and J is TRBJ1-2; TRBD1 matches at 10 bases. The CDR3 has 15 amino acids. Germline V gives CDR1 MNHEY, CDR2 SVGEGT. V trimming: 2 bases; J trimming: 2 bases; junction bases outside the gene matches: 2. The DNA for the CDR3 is TGTGCCAGCAGTTACACGACAGGGGGCAACTATGGCTACACCTTC. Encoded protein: CASSYTTGGNYGYTF.

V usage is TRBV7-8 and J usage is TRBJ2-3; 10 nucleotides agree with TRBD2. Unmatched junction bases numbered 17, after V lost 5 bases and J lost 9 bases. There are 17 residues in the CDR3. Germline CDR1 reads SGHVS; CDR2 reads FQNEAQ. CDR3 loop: CASSPRLAGPRMITQYF. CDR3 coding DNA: TGTGCCAGCAGCCCCCGACTAGCGGGCCCTAGAATGATAACGCAGTATTTT.

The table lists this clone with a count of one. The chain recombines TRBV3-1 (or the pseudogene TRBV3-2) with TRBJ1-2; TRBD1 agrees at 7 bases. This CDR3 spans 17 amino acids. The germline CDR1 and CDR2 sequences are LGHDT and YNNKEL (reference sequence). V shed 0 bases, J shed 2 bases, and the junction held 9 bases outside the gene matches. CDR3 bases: TGTGCCAGCAGCCAAGATCCAGGCGGGGGACAGAACTATGGCTACACCTTC. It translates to CASSQDPGGGQNYGYTF.

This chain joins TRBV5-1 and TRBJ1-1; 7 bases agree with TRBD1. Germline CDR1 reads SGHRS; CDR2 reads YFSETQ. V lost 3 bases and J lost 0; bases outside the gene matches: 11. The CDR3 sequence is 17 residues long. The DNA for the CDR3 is TGCGCCAGCAGCTACTTAGGTGGGACAGTGATGAACACTGAAGCTTTCTTT. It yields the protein CASSYLGGTVMNTEAFF.

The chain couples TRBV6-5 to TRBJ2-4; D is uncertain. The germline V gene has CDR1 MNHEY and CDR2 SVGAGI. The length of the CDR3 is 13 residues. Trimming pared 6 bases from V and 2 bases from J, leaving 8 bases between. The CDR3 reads CASRPPSKNIQYF. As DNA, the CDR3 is TGTGCCAGCAGACCCCCCTCCAAAAACATTCAGTACTTC.

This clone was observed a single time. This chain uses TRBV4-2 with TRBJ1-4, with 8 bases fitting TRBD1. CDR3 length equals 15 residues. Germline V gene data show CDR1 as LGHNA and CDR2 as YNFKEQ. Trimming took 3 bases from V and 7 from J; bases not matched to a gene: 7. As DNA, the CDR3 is TGTGCCAGCAGCCAGGACAGGGTCGGTCGTGAAAAACTGTTTTTT. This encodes CASSQDRVGREKLFF.

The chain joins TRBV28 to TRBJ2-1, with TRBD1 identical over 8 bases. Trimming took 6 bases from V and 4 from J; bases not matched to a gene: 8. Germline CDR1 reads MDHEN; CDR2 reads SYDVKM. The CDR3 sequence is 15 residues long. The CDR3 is CASSHFGTGYNEQFF. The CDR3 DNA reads TGTGCCAGCAGCCACTTTGGGACAGGATACAATGAGCAGTTCTTC.

The CDR3 reads CASSYGRSGGTYEQYF. DNA for the CDR3: TGTGCCAGCAGTTATGGTCGTAGCGGGGGGACCTACGAGCAGTACTTC. The chain uses TRBV6-2 or TRBV6-3 and TRBJ2-7; 10 nucleotides align to TRBD2. Germline CDR1 is MNHEY and CDR2 is SVGEGT. Losses at the gene ends were 3 bases for V and 2 bases for J; bases not matched to a gene: 7. The CDR3 spans 16 residues.

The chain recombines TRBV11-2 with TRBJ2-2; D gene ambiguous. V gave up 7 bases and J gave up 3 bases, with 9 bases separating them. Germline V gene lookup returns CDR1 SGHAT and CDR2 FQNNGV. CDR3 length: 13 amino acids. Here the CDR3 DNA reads TGTGCCAGCATCGACCTTGACACCGGGGAGCTGTTTTTT. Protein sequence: CASIDLDTGELFF.